This TCR beta chain was sequenced for a study of T cells after yellow fever vaccination. Trimming stripped 8 bases from V and 6 bases from J, with 12 bases between. CDR1 is MNHEY and CDR2 is SVGEGT in the germline V gene. The CDR3 has 12 residues. About this clonotype itself: Its specificity is not known.

Universal primer sites and UMIs were introduced during 5'RACE template-switching synthesis of TCR cDNA. TCRdb redid the calling of the 5' RACE reads with MiXCR, one entry per CDR3 protein. The sample yields roughly 400,000 distinct CDR3 sequences, approximately 19% seen once. Study-wide results and limits: Most primary-vaccination clones reappeared after the booster (approximately 95% CD4, around 88% CD8). Contamination by abundant bulk-population clonotypes could be present in FACS-sorted repertoires.

The sequences come from PBMCs, collected before the yellow fever booster vaccination. The chain recombines TRBV6-2 or TRBV6-3 with TRBJ2-3; unclear D gene. This receptor was taken from a man between 18 and 35 years old who received the YFV17D yellow fever vaccine. The CDR3 spells CASSYSEDTQYF. The CDR3 DNA is TGTGCCAGCTCCTATTCGGAGGATACGCAGTATTTT.